The 5 T cell receptor beta chains given below trace back to one sample, sequenced in a study of T-cell memory formation after mild COVID-19. TCRdb processed the 5' RACE reads anew with MiXCR; each CDR3 protein has one entry. The sample yields just over 400,000 distinct CDR3 sequences, less than 25% seen once. Sequences were obtained from PBMCs or a T cell subset sorted from them (not recorded which). Receptors were obtained from an adult woman who had mild COVID-19 (a few samples of this study predate the infection). Cell type and time point are not known.

This clonotype has more than one count but fewer than ten. V and J are TRBV5-1 and TRBJ2-7; possibly TRBD1 for D (6 bases). V was shortened by 5 bases and J by 0 bases, with 12 bases between the two germline ends. Per the germline V gene, CDR1 is SGHRS and CDR2 is YFSETQ. This CDR3 has 14 amino acids. In DNA form, the CDR3 reads TGCGCCAGCAGAACAGGGATCAGCTCCTACGAGCAGTACTTC. Translation: CASRTGISSYEQYF.

The chain recombines TRBV9 with TRBJ1-1; D remains unclear. Germline V lookup: CDR1 SGDLS, CDR2 YYNGEE. The CDR3 has 14 residues. The V gene lost 3 bases and the J gene lost 1 base, with 10 bases spanning the gap. CDR3 sequence reads: CASSAGRANTEAFF. DNA for the CDR3: TGTGCCAGCAGCGCCGGAAGGGCGAACACTGAAGCTTTCTTT.

The CDR3 protein is CASTLGQTPSEAFF. In DNA form, the CDR3 reads TGTGCCAGCACCCTCGGACAGACTCCTTCTGAAGCTTTCTTT. The rearrangement uses TRBV12-3 or TRBV12-4 and TRBJ1-1; D is perhaps TRBD1 (6 bases). V was pared by 7 bases and J by 6 bases, with 18 bases between. CDR3 length: 14 amino acids.

This chain connects TRBV7-2 to TRBJ2-3; D is ambiguous. Between the trimmed V and J ends, which lost 4 bases and 5 bases, there was a span of 13 bases. The CDR3 has 14 amino acids. Germline lookup yields CDR1 SGHTA and CDR2 FQGNSA. The CDR3 DNA is TGTGCCAGCAGCTCCCCCCGCATCATAGATACGCAGTATTTT. Translating gives CASSSPRIIDTQYF.

This clonotype was detected only a few times. The V and J genes are TRBV7-3 and TRBJ2-1; 8 nucleotides match TRBD1. The CDR3 covers 15 residues. J gave up 7 bases and V 6 bases, and 11 bases lay outside the gene matches. Germline V CDR1 and CDR2: SGHTA, FQGTGA. The CDR3 loop is CASSTGGPRANEQFF. DNA of the CDR3: TGTGCCAGCAGTACAGGGGGACCCCGGGCAAATGAGCAGTTCTTC.